This T cell receptor (beta chain) derives from a study of cytomegalovirus exposure and HLA in healthy donors. 60 Vbeta and 13 Jbeta primers were used in PCR. Profiled with immunoSEQ multiplex PCR; TCRdb holds only in-frame clones, not every one. The repertoire holds around 140,000 clones, with about 80% as singletons. The study's findings and limits: Roughly uniform sequencing depth across donors was assumed, possibly incorrectly. A missense DCLRE1C variant was associated with V- and J-gene trimming of TCR beta chains in a later analysis, and an independent cohort replicated the association.

The table lists this clone with a count of one. What it binds is not known. Other nucleotide sequences from this sample produce the same CDR3. This receptor was obtained from a man aged 35 to 55 in good health and CMV-seronegative. Material: PBMCs.

The CDR3 sequence is CASSLQQTKSSYNSPLHF. CDR3 bases: TGTGCCAGCAGTTTGCAACAGACCAAAAGCTCCTATAATTCACCCCTCCACTTT. V and J are TRBV27 and TRBJ1-6, with D unclear. V lost 3 bases and J 0 bases, leaving 15 bases between the germline ends. The germline V gene encodes CDR1 MNHEY and CDR2 SMNVEV (reference sequence). The CDR3 covers 18 residues.